The TCR beta chain described here comes from a study of CD8+CD57+ T cells in acquired aplastic anemia (dated by TCRdb to the late 2010s). About the investigation overall: Extracted DNA from sorted CD4+ and CD8+ cells averaged around 2.9 ug, ranging from roughly 0.17 to 27.4 ug. A CD8+CD57+ expansion meant a frequency higher than the mean frequency seen in healthy subjects. On the study overall, not on this receptor specifically: CD8+ Simpson's diversity did not differ significantly between patients and healthy controls (P=0.060). Nearly 30 CD8+ CDR3 sequences were found in both patients and controls but appeared to be highly expressed in patients and within the immunodominant clones of the patients.

Genomic DNA was used as template for profiling of TCR beta VDJ combinations and CDR3 sequences. TCR repertoire sequencing was run on an Illumina HiSeq 2000. The authors processed their data as follows. TRBV/TRBJ rearrangement plots, CDR3 size and DJ length profiles, and Simpson's diversity index were used to evaluate the repertoires. The most abundant DNA sequence in the deep sequencing data was defined as the immunodominant clone. CDR3 amino acid sequences were screened for sharing across subjects and were compared with published repertoires and the VDJdb database. The public reads were quality trimmed at Q25 with fastp and then assembled into clones with MiXCR by TCRdb, keeping productive beta chains. Each record represents a unique CDR3 protein, reported with the most common genes and DNA among its rows. Here the V and J calls rest on TCRdb's processing, not on the authors' analysis. This sample holds 120,000 or so distinct CDR3 sequences; approximately 40% were observed only once. The ten top clones hold 2.6% of the sample.

As to this clonotype: No antigen is known for it. A much bigger clone sits one base away, suggesting this may be a read error.

The CDR3 spans 14 residues, from the cysteine through the phenylalanine. Only CDR3 DNA is held: 42 bases, read in frame from base 1. CDR1 and CDR2 are drawn from the germline V gene: ENHRY, SYGVKD. The patients picked for sequencing were ones in whom flow cytometry had shown an expansion of CD8+CD57+ cells. All patients had severe acquired aplastic anemia diagnosed by International Study of Aplastic Anemia and Agranulocytosis and Camitta criteria. No therapy had been received by the patients at the time of blood sampling. In the study, sorted CD4+ and CD8+ blood T cells from patients with severe aplastic anemia and from healthy subjects underwent deep sequencing of TCR repertoires. Patients were enrolled under clinicaltrials.gov protocols 00001620, 01623167, 00001397, 00071045, 00081523 and 00961064 in the USA. Ficoll-Paque density gradient centrifugation was used to isolate peripheral blood mononuclear cells. CD4+ and CD8+ T cells were sorted by FACS or magnetic beads before DNA extraction.

Sequences were obtained from sorted CD4+, CD8+, or CD8+CD57+ T cells (not recorded which) from PBMCs. This sequence uses TRBV10-3 and TRBJ1-2, and 7 junction bases match TRBD1. This receptor was identified in a human donor with aplastic anemia. The sequenced DNA is TGTGCCATCAGTGGGTCCACAGGGGACTATAGCTACACCTTC. Translated, this is CAISGSTGDYSYTF.